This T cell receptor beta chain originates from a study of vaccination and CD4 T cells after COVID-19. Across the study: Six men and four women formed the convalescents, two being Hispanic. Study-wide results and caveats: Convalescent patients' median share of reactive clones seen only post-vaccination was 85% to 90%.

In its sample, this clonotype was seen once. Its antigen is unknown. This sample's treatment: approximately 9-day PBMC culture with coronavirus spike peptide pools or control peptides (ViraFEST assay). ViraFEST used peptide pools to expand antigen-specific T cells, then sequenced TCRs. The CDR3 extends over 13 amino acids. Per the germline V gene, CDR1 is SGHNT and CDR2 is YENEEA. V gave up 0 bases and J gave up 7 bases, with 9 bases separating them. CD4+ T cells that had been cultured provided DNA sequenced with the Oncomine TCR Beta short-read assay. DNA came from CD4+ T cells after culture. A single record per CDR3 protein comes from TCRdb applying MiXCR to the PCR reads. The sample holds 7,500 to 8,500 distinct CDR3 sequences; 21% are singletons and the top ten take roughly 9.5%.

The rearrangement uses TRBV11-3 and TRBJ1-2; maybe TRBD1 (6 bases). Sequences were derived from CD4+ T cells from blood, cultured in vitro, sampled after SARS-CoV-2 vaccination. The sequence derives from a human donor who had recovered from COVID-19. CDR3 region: CASSLEGASGYTF. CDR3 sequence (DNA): TGTGCCAGCAGCTTAGAGGGGGCCTCTGGCTACACCTTC.